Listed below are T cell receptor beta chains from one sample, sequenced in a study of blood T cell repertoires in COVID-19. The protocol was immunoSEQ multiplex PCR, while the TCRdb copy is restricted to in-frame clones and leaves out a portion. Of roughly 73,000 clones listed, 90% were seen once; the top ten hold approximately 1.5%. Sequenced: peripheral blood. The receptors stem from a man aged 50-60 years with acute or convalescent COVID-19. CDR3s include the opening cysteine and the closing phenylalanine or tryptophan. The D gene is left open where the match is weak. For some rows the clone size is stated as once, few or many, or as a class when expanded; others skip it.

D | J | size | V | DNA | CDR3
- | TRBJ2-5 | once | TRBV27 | TGTGCCAGCAGTTTAAGGAGGGAGCGGGTTAGCCAAGAGACCCAGTACTTC | CASSLRRERVSQETQYF
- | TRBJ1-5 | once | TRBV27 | TGTGCCAGCAGTTTAGGCCCGGGAAGCAATCAGCCCCAGCATTTT | CASSLGPGSNQPQHF
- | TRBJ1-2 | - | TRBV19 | TGTGCCAGTAGTCTGAAAATGACAGCTACCTATGGCTACACCTTC | CASSLKMTATYGYTF
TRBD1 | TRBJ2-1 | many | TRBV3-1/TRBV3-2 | TGTGCCAGCAGCCAAGTTCCTGACAGGGCGTCCTACAATGAGCAGTTCTTC | CASSQVPDRASYNEQFF
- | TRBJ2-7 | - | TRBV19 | TGTGCCAGTAGTATAGCGTATCGGCTAGCGCCCTCCTACGAGCAGTACTTC | CASSIAYRLAPSYEQYF
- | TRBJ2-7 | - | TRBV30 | TGTGCCTGGAGTGTACTCGGGATGGAGCAGTACTTC | CAWSVLGMEQYF
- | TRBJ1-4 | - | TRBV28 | TGTGCCAGCAGTTTCCGCCCCGGAGGAGGCGAAAAACTGTTTTTT | CASSFRPGGGEKLFF
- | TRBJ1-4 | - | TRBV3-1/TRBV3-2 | TGTGCCAGCAGCCAGGACAGTTCAACTAATGAAAAACTGTTTTTT | CASSQDSSTNEKLFF
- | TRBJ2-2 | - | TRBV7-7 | TGTGCTAGCAGCTTTGATAGTCAGGTCACCGGGGAGCTGTTTTTT | CASSFDSQVTGELFF
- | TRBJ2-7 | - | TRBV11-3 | TGTGCCAGCAGTGGAAAGTTCAGAGGAGGCTACGAGCAGTACTTC | CASSGKFRGGYEQYF
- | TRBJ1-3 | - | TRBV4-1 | TGCGCCAGCAGCCAAGTTCTCTCTGGAAACACCATATATTTT | CASSQVLSGNTIYF
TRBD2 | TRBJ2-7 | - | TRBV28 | TGTGCCAGCAGTCCTGGGACTAGCGGGAGTCCCAACGAGCAGTACTTC | CASSPGTSGSPNEQYF
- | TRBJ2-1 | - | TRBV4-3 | TGCGCCAGCAGCCAATCGGGACTGGTCGACAATGAGCAGTTCTTC | CASSQSGLVDNEQFF
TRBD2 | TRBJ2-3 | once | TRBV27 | TGTGCCAGCAGCCCCAGGGTTTCGAGCGGGAGAACAGATACGCAGTATTTT | CASSPRVSSGRTDTQYF
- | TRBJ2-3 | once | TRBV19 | TGTGCCAGTAGTTTTCCGACAGATACGCAGTATTTT | CASSFPTDTQYF
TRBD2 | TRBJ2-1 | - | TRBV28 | TGTGCCAGCAGGACCGGGACTAGCACCTCGGGTGAGCAGTTCTTC | CASRTGTSTSGEQFF
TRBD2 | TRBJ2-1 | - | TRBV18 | TGTGCCAGCTCACCGGGAGCGGGAGATGAGCAGTTCTTC | CASSPGAGDEQFF
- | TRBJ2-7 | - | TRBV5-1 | TGCGCCAGCAGCCTCGGCAGGCCCGGGGGATACGAGCAGTACTTC | CASSLGRPGGYEQYF
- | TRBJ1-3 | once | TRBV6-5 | TGTGCCAGCAGGCAGGGCTCTGGAAACACCATATATTTT | CASRQGSGNTIYF
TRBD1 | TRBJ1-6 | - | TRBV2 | TGTGCCAGCAGTGAAGCGGGGGGACAGTTTGGAGACTTATATTCACCCCTCCACTTT | CASSEAGGQFGDLYSPLHF
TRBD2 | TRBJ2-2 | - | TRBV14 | TGTGCCAGCAGCCAAGCCAATAGCGGGGGAGGCAACACCGGGGAGCTGTTTTTT | CASSQANSGGGNTGELFF
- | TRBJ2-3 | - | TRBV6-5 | TGTGCCAGCAAGAAGGGGGTACCTAGCACAGATACGCAGTATTTT | CASKKGVPSTDTQYF
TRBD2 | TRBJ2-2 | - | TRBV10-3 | TGTGCCATCGGACTGACTAGCGGGAGTTTGGCGGGCACCGGGGAGCTGTTTTTT | CAIGLTSGSLAGTGELFF
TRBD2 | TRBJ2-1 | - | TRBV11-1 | TGTGCCAGCAGCTTGACTAGCCGAAATGAGCAGTTCTTC | CASSLTSRNEQFF
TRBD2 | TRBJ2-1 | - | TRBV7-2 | TGTGCCAGCAGCTTAGCTACTAGCGGGGGGGACAATGAGCAGTTCTTC | CASSLATSGGDNEQFF
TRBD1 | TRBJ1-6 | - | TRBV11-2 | TGTGCCAGCAGCGGGACAGGGCCCAATTCACCCCTCCACTTT | CASSGTGPNSPLHF
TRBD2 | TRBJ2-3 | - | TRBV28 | TGTGCCAGCAGCCGCGCGGGGGGCGGCACAGATACGCAGTATTTT | CASSRAGGGTDTQYF
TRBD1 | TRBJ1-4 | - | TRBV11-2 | TGTGCCAGCAGCTTACAGGGGGCGAATGAAAAACTGTTTTTT | CASSLQGANEKLFF
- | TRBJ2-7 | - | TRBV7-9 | TGTGCCAGCAGCCGGGGGTGGTCCTACGAGCAGTACTTC | CASSRGWSYEQYF
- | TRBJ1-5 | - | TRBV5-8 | TGTGCCAGCAGCTTGGGCATGAACAGGGACCAGCCCCAGCATTTT | CASSLGMNRDQPQHF
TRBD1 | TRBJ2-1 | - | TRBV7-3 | TGTGCCAGCAGCCTGGACAGGGGGACAAGGAATGAGCAGTTCTTC | CASSLDRGTRNEQFF
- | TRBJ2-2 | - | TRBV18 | TGTGCCAGCTCACCGGGGCGCGACGCCGGGGAGCTGTTTTTT | CASSPGRDAGELFF
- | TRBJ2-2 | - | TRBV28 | TGTGCCAGCAGGTTAACAGGAGTTAACACCGGGGAGCTGTTTTTT | CASRLTGVNTGELFF
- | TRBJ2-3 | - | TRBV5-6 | TGTGCCAGCAGCTCAGGTGCAGATACGCAGTATTTT | CASSSGADTQYF
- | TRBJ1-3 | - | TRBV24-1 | TGTGCCACCAGTGAGGGTCAGGGGATAAACACCATATATTTT | CATSEGQGINTIYF
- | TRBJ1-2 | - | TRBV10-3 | TGTGCCATCACCCCAGGGGTTAACTATGGCTACACCTTC | CAITPGVNYGYTF
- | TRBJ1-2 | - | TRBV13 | TGTGCCAGCAGCAATTTGGCCTCCCAGGGCGGCTACACCTTC | CASSNLASQGGYTF
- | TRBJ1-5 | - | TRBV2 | TGTGCCAGCAGTGAATTACATGCTAGCAATCAGCCCCAGCATTTT | CASSELHASNQPQHF
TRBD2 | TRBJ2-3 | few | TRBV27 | TGTGCCAGCAGTATGACTAGCGGGAGTACAGATACGCAGTATTTT | CASSMTSGSTDTQYF
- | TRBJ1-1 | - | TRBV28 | TGTGCCAGCACGGGGGGCACGGGGAGAGGTTTCTTT | CASTGGTGRGFF
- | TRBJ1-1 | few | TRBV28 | TGTGCCAGCACCTCGCTGGGGCTGGAAGCTTTCTTT | CASTSLGLEAFF
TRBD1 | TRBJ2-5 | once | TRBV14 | TGTGCCAGCAGCCAACCCTCGACAGGGAGTCAAGGGACCCAGTACTTC | CASSQPSTGSQGTQYF
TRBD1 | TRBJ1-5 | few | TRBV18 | TGTGCCAGCTCGCCGTTCGGGACAGGGCCTCAGCCCCAGCATTTT | CASSPFGTGPQPQHF
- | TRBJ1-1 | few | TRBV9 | TGTGCCAGCAGCGCCGGTCCGTCTGAGACTGAAGCTTTCTTT | CASSAGPSETEAFF
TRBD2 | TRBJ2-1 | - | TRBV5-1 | TGCGCCAGCAGCTTGGGCCTAGCGGACAATGAGCAGTTCTTC | CASSLGLADNEQFF
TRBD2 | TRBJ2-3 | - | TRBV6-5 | TGTGCCAGCAGTTACTCTGGCGGGGGGGGAGTAGATACGCAGTATTTT | CASSYSGGGGVDTQYF
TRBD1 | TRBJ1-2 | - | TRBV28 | TGTGCCATCTCTCCCCCGGGGACAGGGGGCATCGCGGCTGGCTACACCTTC | CAISPPGTGGIAAGYTF
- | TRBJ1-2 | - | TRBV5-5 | TGTGCCAGCAGCTTGGCCCCCAGGGGCCGATATGGCTACACCTTC | CASSLAPRGRYGYTF
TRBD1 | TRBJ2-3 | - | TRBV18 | TGTGCCAGCTCACCCGGACAGGTCACAGATACGCAGTATTTT | CASSPGQVTDTQYF
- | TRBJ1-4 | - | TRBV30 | TGTGCCTGGAGTGGATCGGCAGGTACTGAAAAACTGTTTTTT | CAWSGSAGTEKLFF
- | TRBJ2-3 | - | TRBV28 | TGTGCCAGCAGTTTGAGAGCGGATACGCAGTATTTT | CASSLRADTQYF
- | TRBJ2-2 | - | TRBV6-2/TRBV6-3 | TGTGCCAGCAGTTACCCACTGGCGGGGCCGAACACCGGGGAGCTGTTTTTT | CASSYPLAGPNTGELFF
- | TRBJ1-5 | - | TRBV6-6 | TGTGCCAGCATCGACCGATCCGGGAGGCAGCCCCAGCATTTT | CASIDRSGRQPQHF
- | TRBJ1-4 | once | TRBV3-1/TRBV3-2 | TGTGCCAGCAGTGGGGCTTGGGGGGTCGATGAAAAACTGTTTTTT | CASSGAWGVDEKLFF